The present T cell receptor beta chain was sequenced within a study of T-cell reconstitution after alpha-beta-depleted transplantation in children. A TCRbeta library incorporating unique molecular identifiers was prepared. TCRdb reanalysed the PCR reads using MiXCR and keeps one entry per CDR3 protein. The data contain about 210,000 distinct CDR3 sequences, approximately 17% of them singletons. Trimming cost V 11 bases and J 1 base, with 20 bases left between them. The CDR3 covers 16 residues. CDR1 and CDR2 (germline): MNHNS, SASEGT. The input for sequencing was PBMCs, mostly from graft donor cells, taken 360 days after TCRalphabeta/CD19-depleted stem cell transplant. This clonotype originated in a male patient aged 2 to 9 who had a stem cell transplant for acute lymphoblastic leukemia, so the T cells may come from the graft donor. J is TRBJ2-2 and V is TRBV6-1; D perhaps matches TRBD1 (6 bases). The CDR3 reads CAVRRTGTKNTGELFF. DNA for the CDR3: TGTGCCGTACGGAGGACCGGGACAAAGAACACCGGGGAGCTGTTTTTT.